Listed here are 25 T cell receptor beta chains from one sample, sequenced in a study of T cell repertoires in cytomegalovirus infection. Antigen specificity for these receptors is unknown. TCRdb re-called the reads through MiXCR, storing one row per CDR3 protein. The sample shows around 120,000 distinct CDR3 sequences, more than 20% of them seen only once. The sequencing sample was made of PBMCs, sequenced either directly or after in vitro stimulation (not recorded which). The receptors here all came from a human donor in good health (CMV status not recorded). Some clones in this sample may be carry-over from other donors' samples.

The chain couples TRBV10-3 to TRBJ1-5, with a weak D call TRBD1 (5 bases). The V gene's germline CDR1 is ENHRY and CDR2 SYGVKD. V shed 4 bases and J shed 3 bases, with 10 bases lying between them. This CDR3 is 14 amino acids long. This CDR3 is CAISGGADNQPQHF. The CDR3 DNA is TGTGCCATCAGTGGAGGGGCTGACAATCAGCCCCAGCATTTT.

The V call is TRBV10-3, the J call TRBJ2-1, with 7 bases that match TRBD2. Germline V gene sequence: CDR1 ENHRY, CDR2 SYGVKD. The CDR3 loop spans 15 amino acids. V gave up 6 bases and J gave up 9 bases; unmatched junction bases: 14. The CDR3 spells CAIRIGGRGEVEQFF. The CDR3 DNA reads as TGTGCCATCAGAATTGGCGGGAGAGGTGAGGTTGAGCAGTTCTTC.

Only one count was recorded for this clonotype. The chain couples TRBV19 to TRBJ2-7, with unresolved D. CDR3 size: 15 residues. Germline V gene data show CDR1 as LNHDA and CDR2 as SQIVND (reference sequence). Trimming removed 1 base at V and 3 bases at J, with 13 bases between. The CDR3 is CASSIAPTSYYEQYF. The DNA of the CDR3 is TGTGCCAGTAGTATAGCCCCCACAAGTTACTACGAGCAGTACTTC.

The table lists this clonotype with a few counts. The genes are TRBV20-1 and TRBJ2-5, with 8 bases matching TRBD1. Trimming at V came to 0 bases and at J to 4 bases, leaving 7 bases not matched to a gene. Per the germline V gene, CDR1 is DFQATT and CDR2 is SNEGSKA (reference sequence). The CDR3 is made up of 15 amino acids. CDR3 in amino acids: CSARDRDRGGETQYF. The CDR3 DNA reads as TGCAGTGCTAGAGATCGCGACAGGGGAGGAGAGACCCAGTACTTC.

This clonotype was seen ten or more times. The V gene is TRBV11-2, the J gene TRBJ2-1, with TRBD2 identical over 10 bases. Unmatched junction bases numbered 5, after V lost 2 bases and J lost 1 base. CDR3 length: 17 residues. Per the germline V gene, CDR1 is SGHAT and CDR2 is FQNNGV. The CDR3 sequence is CASSLQREGLSYNEQFF. In DNA, the CDR3 is TGTGCCAGCAGCTTACAGCGGGAGGGCCTTTCCTACAATGAGCAGTTCTTC.

The chain combines TRBV6-2 or TRBV6-3 with TRBJ2-1; D is possibly TRBD2 (6 bases). The germline V gene has CDR1 MNHEY and CDR2 SVGEGT. There are 17 residues in the CDR3. Trimming left V 2 bases short and J 4 bases short, with 18 bases between. The chain's CDR3 is CASSYLPEGRRYNEQFF. In DNA, the CDR3 is TGTGCCAGCAGTTACCTTCCGGAGGGCCGGAGGTACAATGAGCAGTTCTTC.

V is TRBV19 and J is TRBJ2-5; D is unclear. CDR3 length: 12 residues. CDR1 is LNHDA, CDR2 SQIVND, per germline (reference sequence). Trimming left V 9 bases short and J 7 bases short, with 15 bases between. This CDR3 reads CASRSQAGTQYF. The CDR3 DNA reads TGTGCCAGCAGGAGTCAAGCCGGGACCCAGTACTTC.

The chain is built from TRBV3-1 and TRBJ1-1, with D perhaps TRBD1 (5 bases). The length of the CDR3 is 14 residues. V gave up 4 bases and J gave up 4 bases, with 13 bases separating them. Germline V lookup: CDR1 LGHDT, CDR2 YNNKEL (reference sequence). The CDR3 DNA is TGTGCCAGCAGCCTTCGGGACGGACGCACTGAAGCTTTCTTT. Its translation is CASSLRDGRTEAFF.

This clonotype occurred a few times. V gene TRBV5-1 combines with J gene TRBJ2-3; 11 bases line up with TRBD2. With 4 bases clipped from V and 3 bases from J, the junction kept 16 bases outside the gene matches. CDR1 is SGHRS, CDR2 YFSETQ, per germline. CDR3 size: 19 residues. The CDR3 DNA follows: TGCGCCAGCAGCAACCAACTAGCGGGAGTTTTGACTGATACAGATACGCAGTATTTT. Its protein product is CASSNQLAGVLTDTDTQYF.

The CDR3 DNA reads TGTGCCAGCAGTTCCGGGACAGGCGATTCTGGGGCCAACGTCCTGACTTTC. Translation gives CASSSGTGDSGANVLTF. The chain joins TRBV6-6 to TRBJ2-6; 8 bases match TRBD1. The ends lost 4 bases at V and 1 base at J; junction bases unmatched: 6. The CDR3 is made up of 17 amino acids. Germline loops: CDR1 MNHNY, CDR2 SVGAGI (reference sequence).

CDR3: CASSGMGDATEAFF. The CDR3 region has the DNA TGTGCCAGCAGTGGGATGGGGGATGCCACTGAAGCTTTCTTT. The rearrangement uses TRBV2 and TRBJ1-1; possible D gene TRBD1, 5 bases. The CDR3 sequence is 14 residues long. Trimming left V 4 bases short and J 4 bases short, with 13 bases between. Germline CDR1 reads SNHLY; CDR2 reads FYNNEI.

This chain joins TRBV6-2 or TRBV6-3 and TRBJ2-2; 7 nucleotides line up with TRBD2. The junction had 13 bases not matched to a gene; V was cut back by 2 bases and J by 4 bases. The germline V gene encodes CDR1 MNHEY and CDR2 SVGEGT. The length of the CDR3 is 18 residues. The CDR3 region is CASSYLIGAGAGTGELFF. CDR3 bases: TGTGCCAGCAGTTACCTCATAGGGGCGGGAGCGGGCACCGGGGAGCTGTTTTTT.

The chain is built from TRBV12-3 or TRBV12-4 and TRBJ2-5; 7 nucleotides match TRBD2. CDR3 length: 21 amino acids. The trim removed 2 bases at V and 2 bases at J, leaving 23 bases unmatched. Here the CDR3 DNA reads TGTGCCAGCAGTTTAAGTTTCGCCGTGTATTCAGCCGGGACTACGCAAGAGACCCAGTACTTC. Translating gives CASSLSFAVYSAGTTQETQYF.

The rearrangement links TRBV30 to TRBJ1-3; no firm D call. CDR1 GTSNPN and CDR2 SVGIG come from the germline V gene (reference sequence). Trimming left V 0 bases short and J 2 bases short, with 14 bases between. This CDR3 region has 16 residues. Written as DNA, the CDR3 is TGTGCCTGGAGTGTACCTGGCGGAATAACTGGAAACACCATATATTTT. Protein sequence: CAWSVPGGITGNTIYF.

V usage is TRBV5-5 and J usage is TRBJ2-5; the D gene is possibly TRBD2 (6 bases). Germline V gives CDR1 SGHKS, CDR2 YYEKEE (reference sequence). The CDR3 totals 17 residues. V gave up 4 bases and J gave up 4 bases, with 23 bases separating them. The CDR3: CASSRAVGGEARETQYF. CDR3 nucleotide sequence: TGTGCCAGCAGCCGGGCCGTGGGAGGCGAGGCTCGAGAGACCCAGTACTTC.

The chain uses TRBV7-8 and TRBJ2-3; 8 bases line up with TRBD1. Germline V lookup: CDR1 SGHVS, CDR2 FQNEAQ. The CDR3 spans 15 residues. V lost 1 base to trimming and J lost 3 bases; unmatched junction nucleotides: 3. CDR3 DNA sequence: TGTGCCAGCAGCTTAGGACAGGGGAAGACAGATACGCAGTATTTT. This translates into CASSLGQGKTDTQYF. The full variable domain, with the rest looked up from reference TRBV7-8 and TRBJ2-3, is GAGVSQSPRYKVAKRGQDVALRCDPISGHVSLFWYQQALGQGPEFLTYFQNEAQLDKSGLPSDRFFAERPEGSVSTLKIQRTQQEDSAVYLCASSLGQGKTDTQYFGPGTRLTVL.

The J gene is TRBJ1-1, the V gene TRBV19, with unresolved D. V dropped 2 bases and J dropped 0 bases, with 7 bases sitting between them. The germline V gene has CDR1 LNHDA and CDR2 SQIVND (reference sequence). This CDR3 has 14 residues. The CDR3 here is CASSISDMNTEAFF. CDR3 in DNA: TGTGCCAGTAGTATATCTGACATGAACACTGAAGCTTTCTTT. The entire variable domain, with the rest obtained from reference TRBV19 and TRBJ1-1, is as follows: DGGITQSPKYLFRKEGQNVTLSCEQNLNHDAMYWYRQDPGQGLRLIYYSQIVNDFQKGDIAEGYSVSREKKESFPLTVTSAQKNPTAFYLCASSISDMNTEAFFGQGTRLTVV.

The chain links TRBV7-9 to TRBJ2-1; 8 bases match TRBD2. CDR1 is SEHNR and CDR2 is FQNEAQ in the germline V gene (reference sequence). V gave up 2 bases and J gave up 0 bases; unmatched junction bases: 9. CDR3 length equals 18 residues. CDR3 sequence (DNA): TGTGCCAGCAGCTTATGGAGGGGCGGGAGGAGCTCCTACAATGAGCAGTTCTTC. It translates to CASSLWRGGRSSYNEQFF. Drawing the rest from reference TRBV7-9 and TRBJ2-1, the complete variable domain is DTGVSQNPRHKITKRGQNVTFRCDPISEHNRLYWYRQTLGQGPEFLTYFQNEAQLEKSRLLSDRFSAERPKGSFSTLEIQRTEQGDSAMYLCASSLWRGGRSSYNEQFFGPGTRLTVL.

This clonotype was counted once. The chain recombines TRBV29-1 with TRBJ2-1, with 10 bases lining up with TRBD2. V was pared by 7 bases and J by 5 bases, with 11 bases of the junction left unmatched. The CDR3 consists of 15 residues. Germline CDR1 and CDR2: SQVTM and ANQGSEA. CDR3 DNA sequence: TGCAGCGCCCACGAGATCGGGACTAGCGACAATGAGCAGTTCTTC. As protein: CSAHEIGTSDNEQFF.

The chain joins TRBV23-1 to TRBJ2-4, with D perhaps TRBD1 (6 bases). TRBV23-1 is designated an ORF whose function remains uncertain. V lost 7 bases and J 4 bases, leaving 11 bases between the germline ends. The CDR3 loop spans 13 amino acids. CDR3 nucleotides: TGCGCCAGCATCAGGGGATTGAAAAACATTCAGTACTTC. Its translation: CASIRGLKNIQYF.

This clonotype was observed many times. The V gene is TRBV7-2, the J gene TRBJ1-6; D may be TRBD1 (5 bases). V was trimmed by 3 bases and J by 6 bases, leaving 15 bases between them. This CDR3 is 16 amino acids long. Per the germline V gene, CDR1 is SGHTA and CDR2 is FQGNSA. As DNA, the CDR3 is TGTGCCAGCAGCTTTACAGGTGGCGCGGGTAATTCACCCCTCCACTTT. This encodes CASSFTGGAGNSPLHF.

In this sample, this clonotype turned up many times. The chain has TRBV6-2 or TRBV6-3 and TRBJ2-1, with D possibly matching TRBD1 (6 bases). Germline CDR1 MNHEY, CDR2 SVGEGT. This CDR3 comprises 13 residues. The V end lost 7 bases, the J end lost 4 bases, and 11 bases lay between the germline ends. The CDR3 DNA sequence: TGTGCCAGCACCCGGACAGTATACAATGAGCAGTTCTTC. Translating gives CASTRTVYNEQFF.

CDR3 in amino acids: CSARAETPRRETQYF. CDR3 nucleotide sequence: TGCAGTGCTAGAGCGGAGACACCTAGGAGGGAGACCCAGTACTTC. The chain couples TRBV20-1 to TRBJ2-5; the D gene is possibly TRBD2 (5 bases). The V end lost 1 base, the J end lost 5 bases, and 17 bases lay between the germline ends. The CDR3 runs to 15 residues. The germline V gene has CDR1 DFQATT and CDR2 SNEGSKA (reference sequence).

In this sample, this clonotype turned up a few times. V usage is TRBV14 and J usage is TRBJ1-4; D perhaps matches TRBD1 (5 bases). V was trimmed by 0 bases and J by 6 bases, leaving 14 bases between them. This CDR3 region has 16 residues. CDR1 is SGHDN, CDR2 FVKESK, per germline. The CDR3 spells CASSQDKGFADEKLFF. The DNA of the CDR3 is TGTGCCAGCAGCCAAGACAAGGGGTTTGCGGATGAAAAACTGTTTTTT. The full variable domain, in which reference TRBV14 and TRBJ1-4 provide the parts outside the CDR3, is EAGVTQFPSHSVIEKGQTVTLRCDPISGHDNLYWYRRVMGKEIKFLLHFVKESKQDESGMPNNRFLAERTGGTYSTLKVQPAELEDSGVYFCASSQDKGFADEKLFFGSGTQLSVL.

The chain is built from TRBV18 and TRBJ2-1; 11 positions agree with TRBD2. Germline V lookup: CDR1 KGHSH, CDR2 LQKENI. The ends lost 2 bases at V and 3 bases at J; junction bases unmatched: 6. The CDR3 consists of 17 residues. CDR3 sequence (DNA): TGTGCCAGCTCACCAACTCTAGCGGGAGGCGGCTACAATGAGCAGTTCTTC. This gives the protein CASSPTLAGGGYNEQFF.